This record concerns one T cell receptor beta chain sequence. Its antigen is undetermined. This record belongs to a study of T cell repertoires in cytomegalovirus infection. Study-wide background: CMV epitopes, recently identified HLA-C-restricted and well-studied HLA-B-restricted, were used.

Study results and limitations: In two of eight donors, the top clonotype was HLA-C-restricted CMV-specific. CMV carriers with the relevant HLA were identified by cumulative public TCR beta family frequency.

V was clipped by 2 bases and J by 1 base, with 11 bases between them. This CDR3 spans 15 amino acids. Per the germline V gene, CDR1 is LGHNA and CDR2 is YSLEER. TCRdb analysed the reads with MiXCR anew, one entry per CDR3 protein. The profile shows fewer than 200,000 distinct CDR3 sequences, roughly 21% of them singletons. The sequence came from a human donor in good health (CMV status not recorded). Some clones in this sample may be carry-over from other donors' samples. This chain links TRBV4-3 with TRBJ1-2; unclear D gene. The sequencing used CD8+ T cells from cultured PBMCs, collected from culture after CMV antigen stimulation. The CDR3 sequence: CASSQFPLVNYGYTF. CDR3 in DNA: TGCGCCAGCAGCCAATTCCCATTGGTTAACTATGGCTACACCTTC.